The sequence of this T cell receptor (beta chain) was determined in a study of T cells in Graves' hyperthyroidism and ophthalmopathy. The CDR3 is made up of 15 amino acids. Germline CDR1 and CDR2: LNHNV and YYDKDF (reference sequence). V trimming: 4 bases; J trimming: 5 bases; junction bases outside the gene matches: 7. This clonotype was recorded at least ten times. TCR beta CDR3 regions were amplified from RNA. The primer set for the first-round RT-PCR of the TCR CDR3 was HTBI. MiXCR, applied by TCRdb to the multiplex PCR reads, yields one record per CDR3 protein. This sample yields about 420,000 distinct CDR3 sequences, of which 15% to 19% are seen a single time; around 7% belongs to the top ten.

The receptor comes from a woman aged 18-29 years with Graves' hyperthyroidism. The rearrangement links TRBV15 to TRBJ1-4; TRBD1 aligns across 7 bases. Sequencing used blood. The CDR3, as DNA: TGTGCCACCAGCATCCGACAGGGCAAAAATGAAAAACTGTTTTTT. Encoded protein: CATSIRQGKNEKLFF. The variable domain in full, with the rest retrieved from reference TRBV15 and TRBJ1-4, is DAMVIQNPRYQVTQFGKPVTLSCSQTLNHNVMYWYQQKSSQAPKLLFHYYDKDFNNEADTPDNFQSRRPNTSFCFLDIRSPGLGDTAMYLCATSIRQGKNEKLFFGSGTQLSVL.